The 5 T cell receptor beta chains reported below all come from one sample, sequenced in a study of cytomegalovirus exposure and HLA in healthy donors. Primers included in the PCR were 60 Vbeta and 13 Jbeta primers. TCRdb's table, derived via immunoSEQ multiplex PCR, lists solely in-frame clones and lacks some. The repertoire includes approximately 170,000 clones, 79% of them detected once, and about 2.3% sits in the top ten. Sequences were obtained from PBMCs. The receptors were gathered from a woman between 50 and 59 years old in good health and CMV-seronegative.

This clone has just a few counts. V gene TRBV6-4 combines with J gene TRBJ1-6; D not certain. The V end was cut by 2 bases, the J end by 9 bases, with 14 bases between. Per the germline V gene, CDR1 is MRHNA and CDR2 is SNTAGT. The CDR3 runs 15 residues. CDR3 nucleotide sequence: TGTGCCAGCAGTGACGGGTCCCACAGTGGTTCACCCCTCCACTTT. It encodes CASSDGSHSGSPLHF.

The CDR3, as DNA: TGTGCCAGCAGCGGGACTAGCGGGTCCTACGAGCAGTACTTC. This codes for CASSGTSGSYEQYF. The chain joins TRBV6-6 to TRBJ2-7, with 12 bases lining up with TRBD2. Germline V CDR1 and CDR2: MNHNY, SVGAGI (reference sequence). The trim removed 6 bases at V and 1 base at J, leaving 1 base unmatched. The CDR3 totals 14 residues.

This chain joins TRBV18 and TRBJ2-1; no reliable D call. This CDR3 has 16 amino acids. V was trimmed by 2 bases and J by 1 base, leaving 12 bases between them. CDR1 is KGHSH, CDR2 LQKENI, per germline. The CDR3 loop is CASSPSQVTSYNEQFF. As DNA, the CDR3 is TGTGCCAGCTCACCATCTCAGGTGACATCCTACAATGAGCAGTTCTTC.

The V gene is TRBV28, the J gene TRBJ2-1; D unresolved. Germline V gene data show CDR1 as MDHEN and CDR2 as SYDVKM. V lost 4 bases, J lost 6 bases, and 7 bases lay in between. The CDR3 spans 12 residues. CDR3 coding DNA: TGTGCCAGCAGTTCCTACTCCAATGAGCAGTTCTTC. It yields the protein CASSSYSNEQFF. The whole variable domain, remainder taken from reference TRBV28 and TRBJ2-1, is DVKVTQSSRYLVKRTGEKVFLECVQDMDHENMFWYRQDPGLGLRLIYFSYDVKMKEKGDIPEGYSVSREKKERFSLILESASTNQTSMYLCASSSYSNEQFFGPGTRLTVL.

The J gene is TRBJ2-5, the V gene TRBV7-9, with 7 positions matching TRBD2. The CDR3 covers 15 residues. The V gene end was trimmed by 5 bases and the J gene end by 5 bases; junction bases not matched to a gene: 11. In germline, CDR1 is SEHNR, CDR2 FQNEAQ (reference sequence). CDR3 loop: CASSPPWGGGETQYF. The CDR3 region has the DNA TGTGCCAGCAGCCCCCCCTGGGGGGGTGGGGAGACCCAGTACTTC. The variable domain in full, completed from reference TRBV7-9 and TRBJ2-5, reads DTGVSQNPRHKITKRGQNVTFRCDPISEHNRLYWYRQTLGQGPEFLTYFQNEAQLEKSRLLSDRFSAERPKGSFSTLEIQRTEQGDSAMYLCASSPPWGGGETQYFGPGTRLLVL.